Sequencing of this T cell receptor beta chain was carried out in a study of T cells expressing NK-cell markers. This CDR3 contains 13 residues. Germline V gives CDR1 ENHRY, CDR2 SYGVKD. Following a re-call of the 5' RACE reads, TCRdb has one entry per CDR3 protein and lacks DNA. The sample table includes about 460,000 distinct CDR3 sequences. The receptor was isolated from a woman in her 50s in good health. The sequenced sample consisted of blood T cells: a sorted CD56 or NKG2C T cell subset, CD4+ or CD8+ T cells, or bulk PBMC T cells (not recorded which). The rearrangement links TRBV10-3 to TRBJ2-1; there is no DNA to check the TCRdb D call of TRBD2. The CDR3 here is CAFKGPSNNEQFF.